This paragraph covers one T cell receptor (beta chain) sequence. This sample is part of a study of blood T cell repertoires in COVID-19. Study overall: Samples representing acute and convalescent COVID-19 were sourced from the United States, Italy and Spain. PBMCs, B-cell-depleted T cells, or T cells provided the cDNA or gDNA that made up the material.

Seattle's enrolled individuals joined amid active infection and were then monitored longitudinally. The authors' processing: Amplification with reference gene primers provided the estimates of nucleated cell counts. The table came from immunoSEQ multiplex PCR; TCRdb's copy has only in-frame clones and leaves some out. V, J and clone size reflect that table, while D and trimming were determined from the DNA. The data contain some 220,000 clones, roughly 85% of them singletons. The CDR3 runs 13 residues. V was clipped by 6 bases and J by 5 bases; unmatched bases: 5. The V gene's germline CDR1 is LNHDA and CDR2 SQIVND (reference sequence).

The receptor was derived from a woman in her seventies with COVID-19, enrolled during active disease. Input material: peripheral blood. This chain connects TRBV19 to TRBJ2-5; TRBD1 matches at 8 bases. This chain's CDR3 is CASSTDRAETQYF. CDR3 nucleotides: TGTGCCAGTAGCACGGACAGGGCCGAGACCCAGTACTTC.